Shown below are 28 T cell receptor beta chains from a single sample sequenced in a study of blood T cell repertoires in COVID-19. Sequenced by immunoSEQ multiplex PCR; TCRdb stores in-frame clones only, minus some. The sample shows roughly 230,000 clones, around 81% of them seen only once. Material for sequencing was PBMCs or T cells enriched from blood (not recorded which). The origin of the receptors is a man aged 45-65 years who had recovered from COVID-19.

V and J are TRBV5-1 and TRBJ2-2, with 12 bases matching TRBD2. The CDR3 extends over 19 amino acids. The junction had 14 bases not matched to a gene; V was cut back by 4 bases and J by 4 bases. The germline V gene has CDR1 SGHRS and CDR2 YFSETQ. CDR3 in amino acids: CASSQPGLAGRRGTGELFF. As DNA, the CDR3 is TGCGCCAGCAGCCAACCCGGACTAGCGGGACGTCGGGGCACCGGGGAGCTGTTTTTT.

This clone has more than one count but fewer than ten. The V and J genes are TRBV7-3 and TRBJ2-3; 9 bases match TRBD1. V shed 0 bases, J shed 3 bases, and the junction held 4 bases outside the gene matches. Germline V CDR1 and CDR2: SGHTA, FQGTGA. The length of the CDR3 is 16 residues. The CDR3 is CASSLTVGTGTDTQYF. The CDR3 nucleotides read TGTGCCAGCAGCTTAACGGTTGGGACAGGGACAGATACGCAGTATTTT.

This chain joins TRBV7-2 and TRBJ1-1, with D unclear. Germline V gene lookup returns CDR1 SGHTA and CDR2 FQGNSA. Trimming cost V 0 bases and J 1 base, with 6 bases left between them. The CDR3 runs 14 residues. The CDR3 bases are TGTGCCAGCAGCTTAGCAACGGGGAACACTGAAGCTTTCTTT. It yields the protein CASSLATGNTEAFF.

The chain is built from TRBV14 and TRBJ1-2; D is uncertain. This CDR3 has 15 amino acids. Germline V lookup: CDR1 SGHDN, CDR2 FVKESK. The ends were cut back, 0 bases at V and 2 bases at J, with 10 bases in the middle. CDR3 bases: TGTGCCAGCAGCCAAGATTTGACTGTAAACTATGGCTACACCTTC. This translates into CASSQDLTVNYGYTF.

The rearrangement links TRBV2 to TRBJ1-2; 7 nucleotides match TRBD1. CDR1 is SNHLY and CDR2 is FYNNEI in the germline V gene. CDR3 size: 14 residues. The V gene end was trimmed by 6 bases and the J gene end by 2 bases; junction bases not matched to a gene: 6. CDR3 in DNA: TGTGCCAGCAGGCCGGGACAGCTAAACTATGGCTACACCTTC. Translated: CASRPGQLNYGYTF.

The chain combines TRBV11-2 with TRBJ1-5; D is undetermined. V was pared by 1 base and J by 3 bases, with 7 bases between. Germline-derived CDR1 and CDR2 are SGHAT and FQNNGV. The length of the CDR3 is 14 residues. The CDR3 sequence is CASSLGRINQPQHF. The CDR3 nucleotides are TGTGCCAGCAGCTTAGGGCGGATCAATCAGCCCCAGCATTTT.

The chain has TRBV9 and TRBJ2-1; 11 bases fit TRBD2. Losses at the gene ends were 4 bases for V and 2 bases for J; bases not matched to a gene: 5. From germline, CDR1 is SGDLS and CDR2 YYNGEE. The CDR3 spans 16 residues. In nucleotides, the CDR3 is TGTGCCAGCAGCCTCCAGACTAGCGGGGCCTACAATGAGCAGTTCTTC. Amino acid sequence: CASSLQTSGAYNEQFF.

V is TRBV7-2 and J is TRBJ1-5; TRBD1 matches 9 bases. From germline, CDR1 is SGHTA and CDR2 FQGNSA. The CDR3 covers 16 residues. V lost 0 bases to trimming and J lost 6 bases; unmatched junction nucleotides: 6. CDR3 sequence (DNA): TGTGCCAGCAGCTTAGCGAACAGGGGGCTCGGTCAGCCCCAGCATTTT. It yields the protein CASSLANRGLGQPQHF.

This chain uses TRBV7-2 with TRBJ1-5; D remains ambiguous. Germline loops: CDR1 SGHTA, CDR2 FQGNSA. V lost 6 bases and J lost 0, with 6 bases in between. The CDR3 has 13 amino acids. In DNA, the CDR3 is TGTGCCAGCAGGAGGGTTAGCAATCAGCCCCAGCATTTT. Translation: CASRRVSNQPQHF.

This clone appeared a few times. The chain has TRBV5-4 and TRBJ1-2; D unclear. V gave up 6 bases and J gave up 8 bases, with 20 bases separating them. Germline CDR1 SGHNT, CDR2 YYREEE (reference sequence). The CDR3 spans 14 residues. CDR3 sequence (DNA): TGTGCCAGCACGGAAAGAGGGTCTGGTCGCGGCTACACCTTC. Translated: CASTERGSGRGYTF. The variable domain in full, with the rest retrieved from reference TRBV5-4 and TRBJ1-2, is ETGVTQSPTHLIKTRGQQVTLRCSSQSGHNTVSWYQQALGQGPQFIFQYYREEENGRGNFPPRFSGLQFPNYSSELNVNALELDDSALYLCASTERGSGRGYTFGSGTRLTVV.

Of note for this clone: At one end the junction does not follow the germline gene, possibly because of a read error. V usage is TRBV5-4 and J usage is TRBJ1-1, with D unresolved. Germline values: CDR1 SGHNT, CDR2 YYREEE (reference sequence). The CDR3 has 15 residues. The CDR3 DNA reads TGTGCCAGCGGTATCCGCCGGGAAATTGGACCACTTTTGCTCTTT. Translated, it gives CASGIRREIGPLLLF.

This clone appeared once. The V call is TRBV5-1, the J call TRBJ1-2; the match to TRBD1 covers 8 bases. V was pared by 0 bases and J by 5 bases, with 3 bases of the junction left unmatched. The germline gives CDR1 SGHRS, CDR2 YFSETQ. The CDR3 spans 14 residues. CDR3 DNA: TGCGCCAGCAGCTTGGGGGACAGGCGTTATGGCTACACCTTC. As protein: CASSLGDRRYGYTF. Looking up the rest from reference TRBV5-1 and TRBJ1-2 gives the full variable domain: KAGVTQTPRYLIKTRGQQVTLSCSPISGHRSVSWYQQTPGQGLQFLFEYFSETQRNKGNFPGRFSGRQFSNSRSEMNVSTLELGDSALYLCASSLGDRRYGYTFGSGTRLTVV.

This sequence joins TRBV4-3 and TRBJ1-2, with 10 bases identical to TRBD1. The germline V gene encodes CDR1 LGHNA and CDR2 YSLEER. After removal of 4 bases from V and 4 bases from J, the junction contained 9 bases not matched to a gene. This CDR3 region has 16 residues. The CDR3, as DNA: TGCGCCAGCAGCCCCTCCGGGACAGGGGAAGCCTATGGCTACACCTTC. Residues: CASSPSGTGEAYGYTF.

The table lists this clone with a count of one. This CDR3 is CASSSFPSGTDTQYF. The CDR3 DNA reads as TGTGCCAGCAGCTCCTTCCCGAGCGGCACAGATACGCAGTATTTT. The chain joins TRBV5-6 to TRBJ2-3; D gene unclear. Germline CDR1 and CDR2: SGHDT and YYEEEE. The CDR3 is made up of 15 amino acids. Trimming pared 3 bases from V and 1 base from J, leaving 12 bases between.

This clone has a single count. The rearrangement joins TRBV12-3 or TRBV12-4 to TRBJ2-5; 8 nucleotides agree with TRBD2. With 7 bases clipped from V and 7 bases from J, the junction kept 8 bases outside the gene matches. The CDR3 loop spans 13 amino acids. The CDR3 loop reads CASTAGGRGTQYF. The CDR3 DNA reads TGTGCCAGCACTGCGGGGGGCCGGGGGACCCAGTACTTC.

The rearrangement uses TRBV18 and TRBJ1-6; the D gene is possibly TRBD1 (6 bases). Trimming pared 2 bases from V and 9 bases from J, leaving 20 bases between. CDR3 length: 17 amino acids. Germline assignment: CDR1 KGHSH and CDR2 LQKENI. DNA for the CDR3: TGTGCCAGCTCACCAGGGGCCCTACAGGGAGTAACTTCACCCCTCCACTTT. The encoded protein is CASSPGALQGVTSPLHF. The full variable domain, completed using reference TRBV18 and TRBJ1-6, is NAGVMQNPRHLVRRRGQEARLRCSPMKGHSHVYWYRQLPEEGLKFMVYLQKENIIDESGMPKERFSAEFPKEGPSILRIQQVVRGDSAAYFCASSPGALQGVTSPLHFGNGTRLTVT.

In its sample, this clone was seen once. The V gene is TRBV18, the J gene TRBJ2-3, with D maybe TRBD1 (6 bases). The CDR3 covers 16 residues. V shed 2 bases and J shed 7 bases, with 19 bases lying between them. CDR1 KGHSH and CDR2 LQKENI come from the germline V gene. The CDR3 here is CASSPGQRRSTYTQYF. Written as DNA, the CDR3 is TGTGCCAGCTCACCAGGACAGCGGAGGTCTACATATACGCAGTATTTT.

The V gene is TRBV14, the J gene TRBJ1-4; TRBD1 might be the D (6 bases). The CDR3 has 14 residues. V lost 4 bases and J lost 8, with 14 bases in between. Germline assignment: CDR1 SGHDN and CDR2 FVKESK. The CDR3 region is CASSPGRGKEKLFF. As DNA, the CDR3 is TGTGCCAGCAGCCCGGGCAGGGGTAAAGAAAAACTGTTTTTT.

This clone appeared once. The chain is built from TRBV5-1 and TRBJ2-3; tentatively, D is TRBD1 (6 bases). From germline, CDR1 is SGHRS and CDR2 YFSETQ. The CDR3 spans 16 residues. The ends were cut back, 0 bases at V and 0 bases at J, with 11 bases in the middle. The CDR3 spells CASSLEVTGSTDTQYF. CDR3 DNA: TGCGCCAGCAGCTTGGAGGTTACAGGGAGCACAGATACGCAGTATTTT. Supplemented by reference TRBV5-1 and TRBJ2-3, the full variable domain reads KAGVTQTPRYLIKTRGQQVTLSCSPISGHRSVSWYQQTPGQGLQFLFEYFSETQRNKGNFPGRFSGRQFSNSRSEMNVSTLELGDSALYLCASSLEVTGSTDTQYFGPGTRLTVL.

This clone came up a few times. The rearrangement joins TRBV30 to TRBJ1-6; no clear D. The V gene lost 0 bases and the J gene lost 0 bases, with 12 bases spanning the gap. The CDR3 runs to 17 residues. Germline-derived CDR1 and CDR2 are GTSNPN and SVGIG (reference sequence). The CDR3 region is CAWSVRLSSSYNSPLHF. The DNA for the CDR3 is TGTGCCTGGAGTGTACGGTTATCTAGCTCCTATAATTCACCCCTCCACTTT.

The CDR3 loop is CASSAGGTAGTSGRVEQFF. The CDR3 DNA reads TGTGCCAGCAGCGCCGGCGGGACAGCCGGGACTAGCGGGAGGGTTGAGCAGTTCTTC. V usage is TRBV9 and J usage is TRBJ2-1; 16 positions agree with TRBD2. Trimming removed 3 bases from V and 9 bases from J; junction bases left unmatched: 15. CDR1 and CDR2 (germline): SGDLS, YYNGEE. CDR3 size: 19 residues. The whole variable domain, remainder taken from reference TRBV9 and TRBJ2-1, is DSGVTQTPKHLITATGQRVTLRCSPRSGDLSVYWYQQSLDQGLQFLIQYYNGEERAKGNILERFSAQQFPDLHSELNLSSLELGDSALYFCASSAGGTAGTSGRVEQFFGPGTRLTVL.

Remarks on this clone: A read error may account for a junction end that differs from germline. The chain carries TRBV3-1 (or the pseudogene TRBV3-2) and TRBJ2-1; 10 positions agree with TRBD2. The CDR3 runs to 15 residues. Germline values: CDR1 LGHDT, CDR2 YNNKEL (reference sequence). The CDR3 coding sequence is TGTGCCAGCACCCAACTAGCGGGGCTTGGCAATGAGCAGTTCTTC. Its protein product is CASTQLAGLGNEQFF.

The V gene is TRBV9, the J gene TRBJ2-1, with 7 bases aligning to TRBD2. Germline lookup yields CDR1 SGDLS and CDR2 YYNGEE. With V trimmed by 2 bases and J by 4 bases, 6 bases remained unmatched. The CDR3 covers 15 residues. The CDR3 loop is CASSVLGEGYNEQFF. CDR3 DNA sequence: TGTGCCAGCAGCGTTCTAGGGGAGGGGTACAATGAGCAGTTCTTC.

The chain combines TRBV6-2 or TRBV6-3 with TRBJ2-7; 11 nucleotides match TRBD2. This CDR3 has 14 residues. The ends lost 5 bases at V and 7 bases at J; junction bases unmatched: 7. Germline CDR1 MNHEY, CDR2 SVGEGT. CDR3 loop: CASSSTSGSWEQYF. CDR3 in DNA: TGTGCCAGCAGTAGTACTAGCGGGAGTTGGGAGCAGTACTTC.

The chain uses TRBV9 and TRBJ2-7, with 8 nucleotides matching TRBD2. In germline, CDR1 is SGDLS, CDR2 YYNGEE. The CDR3 is 18 amino acids. V trimming: 2 bases; J trimming: 3 bases; junction bases outside the gene matches: 16. In DNA form, the CDR3 reads TGTGCCAGCAGCGTTGGACTGCCTGGGAGCGGGAGATACTACGAGCAGTACTTC. The encoded protein is CASSVGLPGSGRYYEQYF.

The chain joins TRBV19 to TRBJ1-5; D perhaps matches TRBD1 (5 bases). Germline CDR1 reads LNHDA; CDR2 reads SQIVND (reference sequence). This CDR3 region has 15 residues. Deletions cut 7 bases from V and 2 bases from J, with 15 bases between. The CDR3 bases are TGTGCCAGTACCTCCGGGGGGGTCCGCAATCAGCCCCAGCATTTT. It codes for CASTSGGVRNQPQHF.

The chain couples TRBV7-2 to TRBJ1-6; possibly TRBD1 for D (6 bases). The CDR3 is 18 residues long. The V gene's germline CDR1 is SGHTA and CDR2 FQGNSA. V gave up 2 bases and J gave up 0 bases, with 14 bases separating them. This CDR3 reads CASSLRGGLSSYNSPLHF. CDR3 bases: TGTGCCAGCAGCTTACGGGGGGGGCTTAGCTCCTATAATTCACCCCTCCACTTT.

This clone was picked up one time. This chain uses TRBV27 with TRBJ2-2; the D is unclear. The V gene lost 8 bases and the J gene lost 5 bases, with 15 bases spanning the gap. Germline V gene lookup returns CDR1 MNHEY and CDR2 SMNVEV (reference sequence). This CDR3 is built from 14 residues. The CDR3 sequence is CASRRRPETGELFF. In DNA, the CDR3 is TGTGCCAGCCGGCGGAGACCCGAGACCGGGGAGCTGTTTTTT.